This is a list of T cell receptor beta chains from one sample in a study of cytomegalovirus exposure and HLA in healthy donors. The data were produced by immunoSEQ multiplex PCR, yet TCRdb's version contains in-frame clones alone and is incomplete. This sample yields about 150,000 clones, of which approximately 70% are seen a single time; 1.6% belongs to the top ten. Material: PBMCs. The receptors come from a woman aged 18-29 years in good health and CMV-seronegative. CDR3s include the opening cysteine and the closing phenylalanine or tryptophan. D genes are given only for firm matches. Expanded clones get a size class; other rows say once, few or many, or leave the size out.

D,J,V,size,CDR3,DNA
TRBD2,TRBJ2-3,TRBV19,.,CASRYRSGRSDTQYF,TGTGCCAGCCGTTATCGGAGCGGGAGATCAGATACGCAGTATTTT
TRBD1,TRBJ1-1,TRBV28,.,CASRYGGTANTEAFF,TGTGCCAGCAGGTACGGCGGGACAGCGAACACTGAAGCTTTCTTT
.,TRBJ1-6,TRBV6-1,few,CASSERQGGYNSPLHF,TGTGCCAGCAGTGAAAGGCAGGGAGGCTATAATTCACCCCTCCACTTT
.,TRBJ1-2,TRBV6-1,once,CASSEAPSGGYTF,TGTGCCAGCAGTGAAGCGCCCTCCGGGGGCTACACCTTC
.,TRBJ1-5,TRBV7-3,.,CASSTASGQPQHF,TGTGCCAGCAGCACCGCCTCGGGGCAGCCCCAGCATTTT
.,TRBJ1-4,TRBV7-9,.,CASSLLTGVNEKLFF,TGTGCCAGCAGCTTATTGACAGGCGTTAATGAAAAACTGTTTTTT
.,TRBJ1-1,TRBV19,.,CASSIGGWNTEAFF,TGTGCCAGTAGTATAGGAGGGTGGAACACTGAAGCTTTCTTT
TRBD1,TRBJ2-5,TRBV28,.,CASSERDRVQETQYF,TGTGCCAGCAGTGAAAGGGACAGGGTACAAGAGACCCAGTACTTC
.,TRBJ1-1,TRBV6-1,.,CASSGGYTEAFF,TGTGCCAGCAGCGGGGGGTACACTGAAGCTTTCTTT
TRBD1,TRBJ2-6,TRBV5-6,few,CASTVKGQTSGANGLTF,TGTGCCAGCACCGTAAAGGGACAGACCTCTGGGGCCAACGGCCTGACTTTC
TRBD1,TRBJ1-5,TRBV13,.,CASSSQGANQPQHF,TGTGCCAGCAGCTCACAGGGGGCCAATCAGCCCCAGCATTTT
.,TRBJ1-4,TRBV5-6,.,CASSEVLEAEKLFF,TGTGCCAGCAGCGAAGTCCTGGAGGCGGAAAAACTGTTTTTT
TRBD1,TRBJ2-5,TRBV11-2,.,CASSLAQGRPYQETQYF,TGTGCCAGCAGCTTAGCACAGGGGCGACCATACCAAGAGACCCAGTACTTC
.,TRBJ2-5,TRBV28,few,CASSRVGPQETQYF,TGTGCCAGCAGTCGTGTGGGGCCCCAAGAGACCCAGTACTTC
TRBD1,TRBJ1-2,TRBV19,.,CASRDPGGEVGYTF,TGTGCCAGTAGGGACCCAGGGGGCGAGGTTGGCTACACCTTC
.,TRBJ2-1,TRBV5-4,.,CASSRGLPSSYNEQFF,TGTGCCAGCAGCAGGGGACTTCCCAGCTCCTACAATGAGCAGTTCTTC
.,TRBJ2-2,TRBV29-1,.,CSCRGSWAGELFF,TGCAGCTGTAGAGGGAGTTGGGCCGGGGAGCTGTTTTTT
.,TRBJ1-1,TRBV11-2,few,CASYPSGRGAWGEAFF,TGTGCCAGCTACCCATCCGGCAGGGGAGCTTGGGGTGAAGCTTTCTTT
.,TRBJ2-1,TRBV27,.,CASTAKRADLNEQFF,TGTGCCAGCACCGCGAAGCGGGCGGACCTCAATGAGCAGTTCTTC
.,TRBJ1-2,TRBV11-2,.,CASSLGKRDGYTF,TGTGCCAGCAGCTTGGGAAAGCGGGACGGCTACACCTTC
.,TRBJ2-2,TRBV19,.,CASSIRVNGELFF,TGTGCCAGTAGTATACGGGTTAACGGGGAGCTGTTTTTT
TRBD1,TRBJ2-3,TRBV10-3,.,CAISEPKRGGQGQDTQYF,TGTGCCATCAGTGAGCCCAAGAGGGGGGGACAGGGACAAGATACGCAGTATTTT
TRBD2,TRBJ2-1,TRBV2,few,CASSDPGTRANEQFF,TGTGCCAGCAGTGACCCCGGGACTAGAGCCAATGAGCAGTTCTTC
TRBD1,TRBJ2-3,TRBV19,.,CASSGWTGSTDTQYF,TGTGCCAGTAGTGGTTGGACAGGGAGCACAGATACGCAGTATTTT
.,TRBJ1-3,TRBV6-5,.,CASSYGVSSGNTIYF,TGTGCCAGCAGTTACGGAGTGAGCTCTGGAAACACCATATATTTT
TRBD1,TRBJ2-4,TRBV28,.,CASSTGTGGNIQYF,TGTGCCAGCAGTACAGGGACAGGAGGAAACATTCAGTACTTC
.,TRBJ1-1,TRBV11-2,.,CASSLDWRGYQTNTEAFF,TGTGCCAGCAGCTTAGATTGGAGGGGTTATCAAACAAACACTGAAGCTTTCTTT